This T cell receptor (beta chain) was recorded in a study of blood T cells in healthy people across ages (dated by TCRdb to the mid-2010s). About the study as a whole: In model experiments, template switching captured roughly one uniquely barcoded TCR beta cDNA molecule for every two T cells. To track age-related changes in TCR beta repertoire diversity, the study relied on deep sequencing normalized with unique cDNA molecular identifiers. The donors were split into four age groups: young (average about 16 years), middle-aged (nearly 40), aged (about 62) and long-lived (roughly 88). To avoid experimental bias, donors of different ages were spread randomly across the sequencing lanes. Two additional independent replicas of 1 million unique cDNA reads from the same blood draw were analyzed for two donors (one aged 18 to 30 and one aged 80 or older). Study-wide conclusions, independent of this receptor: Observed TCR beta diversity per million T cells fell roughly linearly with age, and a significant reduction was already apparent by age roughly 40. Estimates of total diversity based on one million sequenced T cells were considered lower bounds and underestimates. Compared with the aged group, the long-lived group had more naive CD4+ T cells, fewer expanded clones and increased TCR diversity, suggesting age selection. The percentage of naive T cells measured by flow cytometry correlated strongly with observed TCR beta diversity. Because the CMV infection status of the donors was unknown, age-related changes in expanded clonotypes may potentially have been confounded. Bulk unsorted PBMC profiling prevented conclusive comparison of naive and antigen-experienced compartments.

The library was built by means of 5' RACE. These reads were obtained on an Illumina HiSeq 2500. A second PCR of about 6 to 11 cycles was run with a J-beta primer mix and a sample-barcoded 5' primer. A template-switch 5' adaptor carrying 12 random nucleotides introduced a unique molecular identifier onto each TCR beta cDNA molecule. Each sample yielded at least 3 million CDR3-containing paired-end reads. First-strand cDNA synthesis was performed from all RNA using the Mint cDNA synthesis kit, with priming by a TRBC-specific oligonucleotide. After uracil-DNA glycosylase treatment, a first 18-cycle PCR used universal primers M1SS and BC2_uni_R on all cDNA. The authors' analysis ran thus. Each sample was normalized by randomly selecting 1 million high-quality reads, each carrying a distinct molecular identifier. Instead of being binned into consensus sequences, reads with shared molecular identifiers were discarded. CDR3 identification, clonotype clustering and error correction used MiTCR with a Q25 quality threshold and the strictest error-elimination algorithm. Lower-bound total TCR beta diversity was estimated with a nonparametric unseen species model using Euler transformation. TCRdb reanalyzed the raw reads on its own, using fastp at Q25 for trimming and MiXCR for clone calling, and kept in-frame beta chains. For every CDR3 protein sequence, its rows merge into one entry that carries the most common genes and DNA. These V and J calls rely on TCRdb rather than the paper's analysis. The sample yields around 1,500,000 distinct CDR3 sequences; under 30% were counted once. Together, the top ten hold over 7% of the sample.

The roughly 39 donors, aged about 6 to 100 years, were systemically healthy Caucasian individuals from Russia. Each donor gave about 11 milliliters of peripheral blood, drawn into EDTA-treated Vacutainer tubes. Ficoll-Paque density-gradient centrifugation was used to isolate PBMCs, with at least 7 million obtained per sample. Trizol reagent was used to extract total RNA from the PBMCs, yielding at least 5 micrograms per sample. The percentages of naive CD45RAhigh/CD27high T cells were determined by flow cytometry on a PBMC aliquot from every donor. This clonotype was picked up a small number of times. This clone's antigen is unknown. Base qualities are not provided; no much larger clone lies one nucleotide away. The germline V gene provides CDR1 MGHRA and CDR2 YSYEKL. Clipping removes 0 bases from V and 4 bases from J, with 6 as the unmatched junction base count. The CDR3, cysteine through phenylalanine, is 17 amino acids long. Only the CDR3 part of the read is kept: 51 bases, read in frame from the first base.

This TCR was sampled from a woman in her 30s in good health. The sequence links TRBV4-1 to TRBJ1-2; 12 of the junction bases match TRBD1. Sequencing was performed on blood. The CDR3 amino acid sequence is: CASSQDGTGGNIYGYTF. The DNA sequence is as follows: TGCGCCAGCAGCCAAGACGGGACAGGGGGCAATATCTATGGCTACACCTTC.